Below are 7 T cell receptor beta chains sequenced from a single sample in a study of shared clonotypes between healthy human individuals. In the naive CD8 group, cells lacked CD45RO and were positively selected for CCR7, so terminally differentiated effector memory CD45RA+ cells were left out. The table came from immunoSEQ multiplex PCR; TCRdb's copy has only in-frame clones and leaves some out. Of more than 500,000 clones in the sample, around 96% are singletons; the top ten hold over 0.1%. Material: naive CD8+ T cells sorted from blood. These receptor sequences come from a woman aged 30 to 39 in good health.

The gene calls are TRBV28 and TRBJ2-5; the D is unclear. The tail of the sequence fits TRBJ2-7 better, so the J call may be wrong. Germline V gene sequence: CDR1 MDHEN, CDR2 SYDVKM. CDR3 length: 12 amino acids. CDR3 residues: CASSGDSYEQYF. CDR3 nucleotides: TGTGCCAGCAGCGGAGACTCCTACGAGCAGTACTTC.

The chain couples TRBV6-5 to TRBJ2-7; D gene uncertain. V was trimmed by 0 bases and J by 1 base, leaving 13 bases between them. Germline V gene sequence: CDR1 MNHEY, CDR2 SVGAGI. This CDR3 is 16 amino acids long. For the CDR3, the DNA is TGTGCCAGCAGTTACTCGAGAATACCCGGGTCCTACGAGCAGTACTTC. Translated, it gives CASSYSRIPGSYEQYF.

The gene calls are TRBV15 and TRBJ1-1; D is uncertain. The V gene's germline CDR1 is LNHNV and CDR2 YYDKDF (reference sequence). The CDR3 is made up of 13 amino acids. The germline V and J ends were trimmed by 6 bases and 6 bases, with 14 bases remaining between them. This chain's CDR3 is CATRRPPDSEAFF. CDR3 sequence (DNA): TGTGCCACCAGACGTCCCCCTGATTCTGAAGCTTTCTTT.

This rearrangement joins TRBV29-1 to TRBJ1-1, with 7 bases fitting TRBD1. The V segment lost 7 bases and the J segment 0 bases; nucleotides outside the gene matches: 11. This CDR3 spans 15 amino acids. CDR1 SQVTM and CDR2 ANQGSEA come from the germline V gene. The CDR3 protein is CSADRVGPMNTEAFF. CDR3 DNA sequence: TGCAGCGCCGACAGGGTGGGTCCCATGAACACTGAAGCTTTCTTT.

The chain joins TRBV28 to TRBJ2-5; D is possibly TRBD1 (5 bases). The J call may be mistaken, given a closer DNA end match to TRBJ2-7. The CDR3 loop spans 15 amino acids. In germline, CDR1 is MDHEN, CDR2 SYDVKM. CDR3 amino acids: CASSFLGQRGYEQYF. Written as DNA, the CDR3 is TGTGCCAGCAGTTTTTTGGGCCAAAGGGGCTACGAGCAGTACTTC.

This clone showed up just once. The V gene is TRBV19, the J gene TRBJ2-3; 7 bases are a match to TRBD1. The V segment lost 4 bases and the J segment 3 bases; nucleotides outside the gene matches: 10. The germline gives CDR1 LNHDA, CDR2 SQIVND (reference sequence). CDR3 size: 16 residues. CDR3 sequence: CASSRMTGLGTDTQYF. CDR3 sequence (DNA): TGTGCCAGTAGTAGAATGACAGGGTTGGGAACAGATACGCAGTATTTT. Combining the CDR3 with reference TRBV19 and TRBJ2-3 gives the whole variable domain DGGITQSPKYLFRKEGQNVTLSCEQNLNHDAMYWYRQDPGQGLRLIYYSQIVNDFQKGDIAEGYSVSREKKESFPLTVTSAQKNPTAFYLCASSRMTGLGTDTQYFGPGTRLTVL.

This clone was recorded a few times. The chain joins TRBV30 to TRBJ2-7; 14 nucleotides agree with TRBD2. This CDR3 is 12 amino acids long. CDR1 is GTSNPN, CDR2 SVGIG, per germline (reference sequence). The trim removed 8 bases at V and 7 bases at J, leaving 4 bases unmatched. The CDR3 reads CAHGLAGGEQYF. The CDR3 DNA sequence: TGTGCCCACGGACTAGCGGGAGGTGAGCAGTACTTC. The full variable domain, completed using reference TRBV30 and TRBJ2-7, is SQTIHQWPATLVQPVGSPLSLECTVEGTSNPNLYWYRQAAGRGLQLLFYSVGIGQISSEVPQNLSASRPQDRQFILSSKKLLLSDSGFYLCAHGLAGGEQYFGPGTRLTVT.